This T cell receptor (beta chain) was sequenced during a study of PD-1 blockade in classical Hodgkin lymphoma. Findings of the study overall: With respect to the repertoire differences, their causes, possibly disease activity or prior therapy, remain undefined.

As for time point: cycle 4 day 1 (C4D1), after about 6 weeks of nivolumab. In every patient, relapse followed autologous stem cell transplantation, while exposure to brentuximab vedotin differed. Complete response, partial response or progressive disease was each patient's best response. As regards this clone: Its antigen is not known.

Sequenced by immunoSEQ multiplex PCR; TCRdb stores in-frame clones only, minus some. The table has about 64,000 clones, about 89% seen once. Trimming stripped 2 bases from V and 0 bases from J, with 14 bases between. Germline-derived CDR1 and CDR2 are SQVTM and ANQGSEA. The CDR3 has 16 amino acids. The material sequenced was peripheral blood mononuclear cells (PBMCs), taken before the fourth cycle of nivolumab. The rearrangement joins TRBV29-1 to TRBJ2-1; D unclear. This TCR derives from a human donor with classical Hodgkin lymphoma. CDR3 sequence reads: CSVEWAGLSSYNEQFF. The DNA of the CDR3 is TGCAGCGTTGAATGGGCCGGTTTGAGCTCCTACAATGAGCAGTTCTTC.